The present TCR beta chain was sequenced within a study of shared clonotypes between healthy human individuals. Study conclusions and caveats: Inspection by rarefaction showed sorted-subset sequencing to be incomplete despite large depth.

Replicate PCRs for sorted subsets used approximately 220 ng DNA; this equaled around 29,000 T cell genomes. Per the authors' pipeline: ImmunoSEQ supplied junction-only sequences lacking quality scores, so filtering was different. The method was immunoSEQ multiplex PCR; TCRdb's version includes in-frame clones alone and lacks a portion of them. That table supplies the V and J calls and clone size; D and trimming were determined from the DNA. The sample yields around 700,000 clones, approximately 74% seen once. The V gene lost 1 base and the J gene lost 2 bases, with 17 bases spanning the gap. Germline V gene sequence: CDR1 SGHTA, CDR2 FQGNSA. The CDR3 totals 17 residues. As for this clone: Its specificity is not known.

Source material: memory CD4+ T cells sorted from blood. Documented subset: CD45RA-negative fraction. The receptor comes from a woman younger than 45 in good health. The chain has TRBV7-2 and TRBJ1-2; D gene uncertain. CDR3 residues: CASSLGAGNINNYGYTF. The CDR3 DNA reads TGTGCCAGCAGCTTAGGGGCGGGCAATATAAACAACTATGGCTACACCTTC.